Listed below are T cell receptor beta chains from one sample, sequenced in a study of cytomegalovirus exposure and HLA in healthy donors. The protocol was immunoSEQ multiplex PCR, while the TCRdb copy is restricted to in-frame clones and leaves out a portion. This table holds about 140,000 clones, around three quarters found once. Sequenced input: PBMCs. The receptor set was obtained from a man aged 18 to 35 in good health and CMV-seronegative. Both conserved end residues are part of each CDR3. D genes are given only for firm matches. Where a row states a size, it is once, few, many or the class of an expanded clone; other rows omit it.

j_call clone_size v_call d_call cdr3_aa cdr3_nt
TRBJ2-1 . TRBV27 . CASSRAGANNEQFF TGTGCCAGCAGTAGAGCAGGGGCCAACAATGAGCAGTTCTTC
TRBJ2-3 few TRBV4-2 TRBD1 CASSQGQGAITDTQYF TGTGCCAGCAGCCAGGGACAGGGGGCCATCACAGATACGCAGTATTTT
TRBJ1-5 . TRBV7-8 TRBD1 CASSLFDRAADQPQHF TGTGCCAGCAGCTTATTTGACAGGGCGGCGGATCAGCCCCAGCATTTT
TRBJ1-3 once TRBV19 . CASSIDRVGVSGNTIYF TGTGCCAGTAGTATAGATCGAGTTGGAGTCTCTGGAAACACCATATATTTT
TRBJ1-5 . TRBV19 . CASSTTGGPYSNQPQHF TGTGCCAGTAGTACCACCGGGGGTCCGTATAGCAATCAGCCCCAGCATTTT
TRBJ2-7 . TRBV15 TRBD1 CATSRGRTGPYEQYF TGTGCCACCAGCAGAGGCCGGACAGGGCCCTACGAGCAGTACTTC
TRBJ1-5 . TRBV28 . CASSSGGAIANQPQHF TGTGCCAGCAGCTCCGGGGGAGCGATAGCAAATCAGCCCCAGCATTTT
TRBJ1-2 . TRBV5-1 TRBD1 CASSPGTGGYDGYTF TGCGCCAGCAGCCCAGGGACAGGGGGATATGATGGCTACACCTTC
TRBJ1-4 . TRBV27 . CASSPQGTNEKLFF TGTGCCAGCAGTCCCCAGGGAACTAATGAAAAACTGTTTTTT
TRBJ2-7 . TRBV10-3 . CAISVRLKGETYEQYF TGTGCCATCAGTGTGAGGTTAAAGGGGGAAACCTACGAGCAGTACTTC
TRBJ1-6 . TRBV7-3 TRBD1 CASSRGTAGNSPLHF TGTGCCAGCAGCCGAGGGACAGCCGGTAATTCACCCCTCCACTTT
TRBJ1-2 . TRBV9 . CASSGPPGSYGYTF TGTGCCAGCAGCGGACCCCCAGGGTCCTATGGCTACACCTTC
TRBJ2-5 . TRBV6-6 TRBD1 CASSYRGETQYF TGTGCCAGCAGCTACAGGGGTGAGACCCAGTACTTC
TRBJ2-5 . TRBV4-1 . CASSQVRRGETQYF TGCGCCAGCAGCCAAGTTCGGCGGGGAGAGACCCAGTACTTC
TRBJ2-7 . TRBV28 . CASSLVGYEQYF TGTGCCAGCAGTTTGGTCGGCTACGAGCAGTACTTC
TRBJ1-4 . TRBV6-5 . CASSLSGSNEKLFF TGTGCCAGCAGTTTGTCAGGGTCTAATGAAAAACTGTTTTTT
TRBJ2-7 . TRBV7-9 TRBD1 CASSLEGGDEQYF TGTGCCAGCAGCTTAGAAGGGGGCGACGAGCAGTACTTC
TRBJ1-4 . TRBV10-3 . CAISELSWEEGEKLFF TGTGCCATCAGTGAGTTAAGCTGGGAGGAGGGTGAAAAACTGTTTTTT
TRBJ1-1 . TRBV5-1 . CASSPGGRENTEAFF TGCGCCAGCAGCCCCGGAGGTCGGGAGAACACTGAAGCTTTCTTT
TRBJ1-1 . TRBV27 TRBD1 CASTPQGTGIMNTEAFF TGTGCCAGCACCCCCCAGGGGACAGGGATCATGAACACTGAAGCTTTCTTT
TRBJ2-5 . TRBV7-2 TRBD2 CASSVRTSDQETQYF TGTGCCAGCAGCGTCCGGACTAGCGACCAAGAGACCCAGTACTTC
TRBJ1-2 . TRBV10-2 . CASSEGGEDGYTF TGCGCCAGCAGTGAAGGAGGGGAGGATGGCTACACCTTC
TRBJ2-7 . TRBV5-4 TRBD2 CASSSPTSGDPTYEQYF TGTGCCAGCAGCTCTCCTACTAGCGGGGATCCCACCTACGAGCAGTACTTC
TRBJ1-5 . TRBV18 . CASSRDNSNQPQHF TGTGCCAGCTCACGGGACAATAGCAATCAGCCCCAGCATTTT
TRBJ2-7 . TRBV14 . CASSQGQVGYEQYF TGTGCCAGCAGCCAAGGACAGGTCGGGTACGAGCAGTACTTC
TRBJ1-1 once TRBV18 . CASSPKSTRDTEAFF TGTGCCAGCTCACCTAAATCCACTAGGGACACTGAAGCTTTCTTT
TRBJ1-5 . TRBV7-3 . CASSSMGRNQPQHF TGTGCCAGCAGCTCGATGGGGAGAAATCAGCCCCAGCATTTT
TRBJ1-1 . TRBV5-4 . CASSWGGPNIMNTEAFF TGTGCCAGCAGCTGGGGGGGACCGAACATTATGAACACTGAAGCTTTCTTT
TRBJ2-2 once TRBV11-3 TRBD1 CASRLRTGVDTGELFF TGTGCCAGCAGGTTACGGACAGGGGTGGACACCGGGGAGCTGTTTTTT
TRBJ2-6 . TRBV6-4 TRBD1 CASSPGQISGANVLTF TGTGCCAGCAGTCCGGGACAGATCTCTGGGGCCAACGTCCTGACTTTC
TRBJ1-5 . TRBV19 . CASSEVGYSNQPQHF TGTGCCAGCAGCGAAGTGGGTTATAGCAATCAGCCCCAGCATTTT